This T cell receptor (beta chain) is from a study of T-cell memory formation after mild COVID-19. Using its own MiXCR run on the 5' RACE reads, TCRdb lists one record per CDR3 protein. The sample holds 110,000 or so distinct CDR3 sequences, approximately 21% seen once. Sequenced input: PBMCs or a T cell subset sorted from them (not recorded which). The receptor's source is a man aged 18-30 years who had mild COVID-19 (a few samples of this study predate the infection). Cell type and time point are not known.

The CDR3: CSVVDTEAFF. CDR3 DNA sequence: TGCAGCGTGGTGGACACTGAAGCTTTCTTT. This chain links TRBV29-1 with TRBJ1-1; D not certain. V was pared by 6 bases and J by 3 bases, with 5 bases between. Germline CDR1 SQVTM, CDR2 ANQGSEA. The CDR3 is made up of 10 amino acids.